The 29 T cell receptor beta chains in this list originate from one sample, sequenced in a study of cytomegalovirus exposure and HLA in healthy donors. PCR amplification relied on 60 Vbeta primers (plus 13 Jbeta primers). The protocol was immunoSEQ multiplex PCR, while the TCRdb copy is restricted to in-frame clones and leaves out a portion. The repertoire has tens of thousands of clones, roughly 84% of them found once; the top ten carry about 2.5%. Sequencing used PBMCs. These TCRs come from a man between 25 and 39 years old in good health and CMV-seronegative.

This chain connects TRBV5-1 to TRBJ1-1; D is undetermined. Germline CDR1 reads SGHRS; CDR2 reads YFSETQ. V was trimmed by 0 bases and J by 3 bases, leaving 6 bases between them. The CDR3 has 13 residues. The CDR3 here is CASSLGVDTEAFF. The CDR3 DNA follows: TGCGCCAGCAGCTTGGGAGTGGACACTGAAGCTTTCTTT.

In this sample, this clone turned up a few times. J is TRBJ1-1 and V is TRBV5-5; 8 bases match TRBD1. CDR1 is SGHKS, CDR2 YYEKEE, per germline (reference sequence). Germline trimming cut 4 bases from V and 9 bases from J; bases unmatched to any gene: 11. This CDR3 is built from 14 residues. The CDR3 here is CASSVTGATEKAFF. The CDR3 DNA sequence: TGTGCCAGCAGCGTGACAGGGGCGACGGAGAAAGCTTTCTTT.

J is TRBJ1-6 and V is TRBV6-1; tentatively, D is TRBD1 (5 bases). The CDR3 length is 13 residues. V dropped 7 bases and J dropped 6 bases, with 10 bases sitting between them. Germline loops: CDR1 MNHNS, CDR2 SASEGT. The CDR3 DNA sequence: TGTGCCAGCATGTTTCAGGGTAATTCACCCCTCCACTTT. This encodes CASMFQGNSPLHF.

The chain employs TRBV6-6 and TRBJ2-7, with D possibly being TRBD1 (6 bases). V was pared by 2 bases and J by 6 bases, with 20 bases between. Germline loops: CDR1 MNHNY, CDR2 SVGAGI (reference sequence). The length of the CDR3 is 16 residues. The CDR3 nucleotides read TGTGCCAGCAGTTACCAGGGCAGGGGATATGAGGGCGAGCAGTACTTC. Translation gives CASSYQGRGYEGEQYF.

V usage is TRBV11-3 and J usage is TRBJ1-1; 11 nucleotides agree with TRBD1. The CDR3 spans 17 residues. Germline V lookup: CDR1 SGHNT, CDR2 YENEEA. Trimming cost V 0 bases and J 4 bases; bases outside gene matches: 7. Written as DNA, the CDR3 is TGTGCCAGCAGCTTAGATTTAGGACAGGGGGCTGGCACTGAAGCTTTCTTT. It is translated as CASSLDLGQGAGTEAFF.

The chain is built from TRBV28 and TRBJ1-5; D may be TRBD1 (6 bases). Germline V gene sequence: CDR1 MDHEN, CDR2 SYDVKM. This CDR3 comprises 18 residues. Trimming left V 4 bases short and J 0 bases short, with 19 bases between. For the CDR3, the DNA is TGTGCCAGCAGTTCTATCTATTCACAGGGCTATAGCAATCAGCCCCAGCATTTT. The encoded protein is CASSSIYSQGYSNQPQHF.

V usage is TRBV7-6 and J usage is TRBJ2-3, with 10 bases matching TRBD2. The CDR3 spans 16 residues. The V segment lost 1 base and the J segment 0 bases; nucleotides outside the gene matches: 1. Germline CDR1 SGHVS, CDR2 FNYEAQ. As DNA, the CDR3 is TGTGCCAGCAGCTTAGGGGGACTAGCGAGCACAGATACGCAGTATTTT. Amino acids: CASSLGGLASTDTQYF.

The chain has TRBV10-3 and TRBJ2-7; D perhaps matches TRBD1 (5 bases). The CDR3 extends over 12 amino acids. Germline V lookup: CDR1 ENHRY, CDR2 SYGVKD. The ends were cut back, 6 bases at V and 2 bases at J, with 8 bases in the middle. In nucleotides, the CDR3 is TGTGCCATCAGACAGGATGCCTACGAGCAGTACTTC. Amino acids: CAIRQDAYEQYF.

In its sample, this clone was seen once. V gene TRBV5-1 combines with J gene TRBJ1-6; 7 positions match TRBD1. The germline CDR1 and CDR2 sequences are SGHRS and YFSETQ. J gave up 8 bases and V 3 bases, and 5 bases lay outside the gene matches. The length of the CDR3 is 14 residues. Written as DNA, the CDR3 is TGCGCCAGCAGCTCGGAGACAGGGTATTCACCCCTCCACTTT. Translating it yields CASSSETGYSPLHF.

CDR3 residues: CASSDEPNLYF. The CDR3 bases are TGTGCCAGCAGTGACGAGCCTAACCTGTACTTC. The gene calls are TRBV25-1 and TRBJ2-5; D gene uncertain. CDR1 and CDR2 (germline): MGHDK, SYGVNS. This CDR3 is built from 11 residues. Trimming stripped 3 bases from V and 13 bases from J, with 12 bases between.

The rearrangement uses TRBV18 and TRBJ1-1, with TRBD1 as a possible D gene (6 bases). CDR3 length equals 14 residues. Germline assignment: CDR1 KGHSH and CDR2 LQKENI. Trimming pared 6 bases from V and 1 base from J, leaving 12 bases between. The chain's CDR3 is CASSQDSSNTEAFF. The CDR3 bases are TGTGCCAGCTCCCAGGACAGCTCGAACACTGAAGCTTTCTTT.

The rearrangement uses TRBV6-6 and TRBJ2-1; TRBD1 matches 8 bases. The CDR3 has 12 amino acids. V shed 6 bases and J 9 bases; nucleotides not matched to a gene: 4. Germline V lookup: CDR1 MNHNY, CDR2 SVGAGI (reference sequence). CDR3 bases: TGTGCCAGCAGCCGGACAGGGAGTGAGCAGTTCTTC. Its protein is CASSRTGSEQFF.

V gene TRBV11-3 combines with J gene TRBJ1-2; D unresolved. The CDR3 has 15 amino acids. The V gene's germline CDR1 is SGHNT and CDR2 YENEEA. Trimming shortened V by 5 bases and J by 5 bases, and 18 bases separated the two germline ends. The DNA of the CDR3 is TGTGCCAGCAGCCCCTCCGACGCGACTACATATGGCTACACCTTC. As protein: CASSPSDATTYGYTF.

The J gene is TRBJ2-2, the V gene TRBV5-1, with a possible D match to TRBD1 (6 bases). CDR3 length equals 14 residues. The V and J ends lost 4 bases and 3 bases respectively, with 10 bases between them. Germline CDR1 reads SGHRS; CDR2 reads YFSETQ. The CDR3 DNA reads as TGCGCCAGCAGCGCCTCAGGGGACACCGGGGAGCTGTTTTTT. It yields the protein CASSASGDTGELFF. Based on the CDR3 plus reference TRBV5-1 and TRBJ2-2, the full variable domain is KAGVTQTPRYLIKTRGQQVTLSCSPISGHRSVSWYQQTPGQGLQFLFEYFSETQRNKGNFPGRFSGRQFSNSRSEMNVSTLELGDSALYLCASSASGDTGELFFGEGSRLTVL.

This clone has more than one count but fewer than ten. A read error is likely, as this CDR3 ends without the conserved phenylalanine or tryptophan. Because the CDR3's place on the DNA is in doubt, the DNA is left out and the CDR3 is given as listed by TCRdb. The V gene is TRBV19, the J gene TRBJ1-2; TRBD1 reflects the table's D call only, with no check against the DNA. Inclusive of both ends, the CDR3 amounts to 13 amino acids. The germline CDR1 and CDR2 sequences are LNHDA and SQIVND (reference sequence). CDR3 amino acids: CASSLTDSLADTV.

This clone showed up just a few times. The chain couples TRBV28 to TRBJ1-1, with TRBD1 identical over 10 bases. Trimming took 7 bases from V and 7 from J; bases not matched to a gene: 12. CDR1 and CDR2 (germline): MDHEN, SYDVKM. The CDR3 sequence is 15 residues long. The chain's CDR3 is CASNLRDRGLGEAFF. The CDR3 DNA is TGTGCCAGCAATCTCCGGGACAGGGGTCTAGGTGAAGCTTTCTTT.

This clone was counted only a few times. J is TRBJ2-2 and V is TRBV6-1, with TRBD2 as a possible D gene (6 bases). The CDR3 totals 16 residues. V lost 2 bases, J lost 5 bases, and 15 bases lay in between. Germline V gene lookup returns CDR1 MNHNS and CDR2 SASEGT. This CDR3 reads CASSENPGVSTGELFF. Here the CDR3 DNA reads TGTGCCAGCAGTGAAAATCCGGGGGTTAGTACCGGGGAGCTGTTTTTT.

The chain carries TRBV5-1 and TRBJ2-7; D possibly corresponds to TRBD1 (6 bases). V lost 0 bases, J lost 5 bases, and 12 bases lay in between. This CDR3 spans 14 amino acids. Per germline, CDR1 SGHRS and CDR2 YFSETQ. This CDR3 reads CASSLGQGTHEQYF. The CDR3 DNA is TGCGCCAGCAGCTTGGGGCAGGGGACCCACGAGCAGTACTTC.

The J gene is TRBJ1-1, the V gene TRBV28; TRBD1 matches 8 bases. Germline loops: CDR1 MDHEN, CDR2 SYDVKM. Trimming cost V 3 bases and J 1 base; bases outside gene matches: 13. There are 18 residues in the CDR3. The CDR3, as DNA: TGTGCCAGCAGTTTTAAACTAGGGACAGGCCTATCGAACACTGAAGCTTTCTTT. Encoded protein: CASSFKLGTGLSNTEAFF.

J is TRBJ1-2 and V is TRBV14; D is uncertain. Germline lookup yields CDR1 SGHDN and CDR2 FVKESK. The V gene lost 0 bases and the J gene lost 5 bases, with 19 bases spanning the gap. The CDR3 covers 17 residues. In DNA, the CDR3 is TGTGCCAGCAGCCAAGAGTACCGGATGGTGAGGTCTTATGGCTACACCTTC. The encoded protein is CASSQEYRMVRSYGYTF.

This clone was detected only a few times. V usage is TRBV6-1 and J usage is TRBJ1-5; TRBD1 agrees at 12 bases. The CDR3 has 15 residues. Per the germline V gene, CDR1 is MNHNS and CDR2 is SASEGT. The V segment lost 4 bases and the J segment 7 bases; nucleotides outside the gene matches: 5. CDR3 in amino acids: CASSGRDRGPQPQHF. The DNA for the CDR3 is TGTGCCAGCAGTGGCCGGGACAGGGGGCCCCAGCCCCAGCATTTT.

This clone was seen a single time. This chain joins TRBV18 and TRBJ2-3, with D perhaps TRBD1 (6 bases). V lost 6 bases to trimming and J lost 2 bases, with 15 bases between them. The CDR3 loop spans 15 amino acids. Germline assignment: CDR1 KGHSH and CDR2 LQKENI. CDR3 protein: CASSGTGLYTDTQYF. In DNA, the CDR3 is TGTGCCAGCTCCGGAACAGGGCTGTACACAGATACGCAGTATTTT.

CDR3 coding DNA: TGTGCCATCAGTGAGCCCGACAGGGGAGCAGGCAATTCACCCCTCCACTTT. It is translated as CAISEPDRGAGNSPLHF. The chain is built from TRBV10-3 and TRBJ1-6, with 8 positions matching TRBD1. Germline-derived CDR1 and CDR2 are ENHRY and SYGVKD. This CDR3 spans 17 amino acids. Trimming removed 2 bases from V and 7 bases from J; junction bases left unmatched: 10.

CDR3 region: CASSKRPSRANEKLFF. CDR3 coding DNA: TGTGCCAGCAGCAAGAGACCCTCTCGGGCTAATGAAAAACTGTTTTTT. The genes are TRBV13 and TRBJ1-4; D is unresolved. CDR3 length: 16 amino acids. Germline V lookup: CDR1 PRHDT, CDR2 FYEKMQ (reference sequence). The V and J ends lost 5 bases and 3 bases respectively, with 16 bases between them.

The chain recombines TRBV7-2 with TRBJ1-3; 10 bases line up with TRBD1. Germline V gives CDR1 SGHTA, CDR2 FQGNSA. V lost 2 bases, J lost 0 bases, and 7 bases stayed unmatched. CDR3 size: 18 residues. CDR3 region: CASSLFGTGAISGNTIYF. CDR3 DNA sequence: TGTGCCAGCAGCTTATTTGGGACAGGGGCGATCTCTGGAAACACCATATATTTT.

This clone turned up a few times. V is TRBV12-5 and J is TRBJ1-5; TRBD1 agrees at 10 bases. The CDR3 spans 15 residues. The J segment lost 4 bases and the V segment lost 7 bases, leaving 7 bases of the junction unmatched. Germline V gene data show CDR1 as LGHNT and CDR2 as FRNRAP. This CDR3 reads CASAFGTGVNQPQHF. For the CDR3, the DNA is TGTGCTAGTGCCTTTGGGACAGGGGTTAATCAGCCCCAGCATTTT.

The chain couples TRBV7-2 to TRBJ2-1; 12 bases match TRBD2. Germline CDR1 reads SGHTA; CDR2 reads FQGNSA. Losses at the gene ends were 4 bases for V and 5 bases for J; bases not matched to a gene: 9. This CDR3 contains 17 residues. The chain's CDR3 is CASSWGSTSGRDNEQFF. The CDR3 region has the DNA TGTGCCAGCAGCTGGGGGTCGACTAGCGGGAGAGACAATGAGCAGTTCTTC. The whole variable domain, remainder taken from reference TRBV7-2 and TRBJ2-1, is GAGVSQSPSNKVTEKGKDVELRCDPISGHTALYWYRQSLGQGLEFLIYFQGNSAPDKSGLPSDRFSAERTGGSVSTLTIQRTQQEDSAVYLCASSWGSTSGRDNEQFFGPGTRLTVL.

The V call is TRBV14, the J call TRBJ2-7; 13 bases are shared with TRBD2. The CDR3 loop spans 15 amino acids. The trim removed 4 bases at V and 3 bases at J, leaving 3 bases unmatched. Germline V gene sequence: CDR1 SGHDN, CDR2 FVKESK. CDR3 in DNA: TGTGCCAGCAGCCCCAGACTAGCGGGGGGCTACGAGCAGTACTTC. It is translated as CASSPRLAGGYEQYF.

The chain uses TRBV30 and TRBJ1-1; D call uncertain. V was clipped by 5 bases and J by 1 base, with 17 bases between them. The CDR3 totals 15 residues. In germline, CDR1 is GTSNPN, CDR2 SVGIG (reference sequence). The CDR3 coding sequence is TGTGCCTGGCTCCCCCGGGATATATCGAACACTGAAGCTTTCTTT. Translation gives CAWLPRDISNTEAFF. The full variable domain, with the rest looked up from reference TRBV30 and TRBJ1-1, is SQTIHQWPATLVQPVGSPLSLECTVEGTSNPNLYWYRQAAGRGLQLLFYSVGIGQISSEVPQNLSASRPQDRQFILSSKKLLLSDSGFYLCAWLPRDISNTEAFFGQGTRLTVV.